These 20 T cell receptor beta chains share one sample of origin, sequenced in a study of shared T cell receptors in the human thymus (dated by TCRdb to 2020 to 2023). Receptor libraries were prepared by the immunoSEQ multiplex PCR assay. This immuneACCESS table, as held by TCRdb, lists in-frame sequences with V and J called but not all clones. Of the missing ones, under half trace to an unresolved V gene in checked studies; the others have no known cause. This sample gives about 380,000 clones in total; approximately 95% of them show up just once. Around 0.019% of the sample is held by the ten biggest clonotypes. The sample taken for sequencing was thymocytes. The source is a human donor.

The chain links TRBV28 to TRBJ2-2; D perhaps matches TRBD1 (6 bases). V was cut by 2 bases and J by 6 bases, with 19 bases left in between. Germline CDR1 and CDR2: MDHEN and SYDVKM. The CDR3 totals 17 residues. In DNA form, the CDR3 reads TGTGCCAGCAGTTTAGGGGACACTTTAGGCGGTGCCGGGGAGCTGTTTTTT. It is translated as CASSLGDTLGGAGELFF.

The chain links TRBV19 to TRBJ1-5; possible D gene TRBD1, 5 bases. Germline assignment: CDR1 LNHDA and CDR2 SQIVND (reference sequence). V was pared by 7 bases and J by 7 bases, with 23 bases between. The CDR3 is made up of 16 amino acids. CDR3 amino acids: CASITGLRDSWQPQHF. The CDR3 DNA is TGTGCCAGTATCACGGGCCTTCGGGACTCGTGGCAGCCCCAGCATTTT.

The rearrangement joins TRBV7-6 to TRBJ2-3; 8 bases match TRBD2. CDR1 and CDR2 from the germline V gene are SGHVS and FNYEAQ. The CDR3 spans 16 residues. Trimming at V came to 6 bases and at J to 3 bases, leaving 11 bases not matched to a gene. The CDR3 bases are TGTGCCAGCAGTCATAGGGGACTAGTTAGGACAGATACGCAGTATTTT. It yields the protein CASSHRGLVRTDTQYF.

CDR3 sequence (DNA): TGCGCCAGCAGCCGGGAGGGACGGACAAACTATGGCTACACCTTC. This translates into CASSREGRTNYGYTF. The chain uses TRBV5-1 and TRBJ1-2; D possibly corresponds to TRBD1 (5 bases). Trimming shortened V by 4 bases and J by 2 bases, and 15 bases separated the two germline ends. Germline V gene lookup returns CDR1 SGHRS and CDR2 YFSETQ. CDR3 length: 15 amino acids.

This sequence joins TRBV7-9 and TRBJ2-7, with 7 nucleotides matching TRBD2. This CDR3 has 18 amino acids. The germline V gene encodes CDR1 SEHNR and CDR2 FQNEAQ (reference sequence). V shed 2 bases, J shed 4 bases, and the junction held 17 bases outside the gene matches. The CDR3 sequence is CASSLFSIGKTSLYEQYF. The DNA of the CDR3 is TGTGCCAGCAGCTTATTTTCTATAGGGAAGACTAGCCTATACGAGCAGTACTTC.

This chain joins TRBV11-2 and TRBJ1-4, with D tentatively TRBD1 (6 bases). V lost 3 bases and J 5 bases, leaving 13 bases between the germline ends. This CDR3 contains 15 residues. The germline CDR1 and CDR2 sequences are SGHAT and FQNNGV. DNA for the CDR3: TGTGCCAGCAGCTTCCGAGGACAGCCGAATGAAAAACTGTTTTTT. It yields the protein CASSFRGQPNEKLFF.

Only one count was recorded for this clone. This rearrangement joins TRBV15 to TRBJ1-3, with 9 positions matching TRBD1. The CDR3 has 23 amino acids. J gave up 2 bases and V 5 bases, and 28 bases lay outside the gene matches. From germline, CDR1 is LNHNV and CDR2 YYDKDF (reference sequence). Written as DNA, the CDR3 is TGTGCCACCAGCCCACCCGGGACAGGGAAGGCCGTCTCCCCGGGGGTTCCTGGAAACACCATATATTTT. Its translation is CATSPPGTGKAVSPGVPGNTIYF.

This clone was found once. The J gene is TRBJ2-1, the V gene TRBV27; D may be TRBD1 (5 bases). CDR1 and CDR2 from the germline V gene are MNHEY and SMNVEV (reference sequence). The V end was cut by 7 bases, the J end by 3 bases, with 7 bases between. CDR3 length: 12 residues. In nucleotides, the CDR3 is TGTGCCAGCAAGACAGTCTACAATGAGCAGTTCTTC. Translating it yields CASKTVYNEQFF.

The chain couples TRBV2 to TRBJ2-4; 11 bases map to TRBD2. Germline V gene sequence: CDR1 SNHLY, CDR2 FYNNEI. Losses at the gene ends were 6 bases for V and 1 base for J; bases not matched to a gene: 5. This CDR3 has 16 amino acids. In DNA form, the CDR3 reads TGTGCCAGCAGACTAGCGGGAGATGAGGCCAAAAACATTCAGTACTTC. It specifies CASRLAGDEAKNIQYF.

This chain connects TRBV27 to TRBJ2-1, with D maybe TRBD1 (6 bases). The germline V gene encodes CDR1 MNHEY and CDR2 SMNVEV (reference sequence). V was clipped by 3 bases and J by 9 bases, with 12 bases between them. CDR3 size: 13 residues. The CDR3 loop is CASSFQGYTEQFF. For the CDR3, the DNA is TGTGCCAGCAGTTTCCAGGGGTATACTGAGCAGTTCTTC.

The CDR3 loop reads CSARLNQPQHF. The CDR3 coding sequence is TGCAGTGCTAGACTAAATCAGCCCCAGCATTTT. The chain carries TRBV20-1 and TRBJ1-5; D is undetermined. V lost 2 bases and J lost 4, with 3 bases in between. Germline CDR1 DFQATT, CDR2 SNEGSKA (reference sequence). The CDR3 loop spans 11 amino acids.

The chain uses TRBV28 and TRBJ2-3, with unresolved D. Trimming pared 4 bases from V and 6 bases from J, leaving 8 bases between. The CDR3 is 12 amino acids. Germline V gene sequence: CDR1 MDHEN, CDR2 SYDVKM. The CDR3 region has the DNA TGTGCCAGCAGTTACCCCACCGATACGCAGTATTTT. Protein: CASSYPTDTQYF.

The chain is built from TRBV5-8 and TRBJ1-5; D is possibly TRBD1 (6 bases). V was shortened by 4 bases and J by 5 bases, with 10 bases between the two germline ends. Germline V CDR1 and CDR2: SGHTS, YDEGEE. This CDR3 comprises 13 residues. The CDR3 bases are TGTGCCAGCAGCCCGGCAGGGGATCAGCCCCAGCATTTT. Translated: CASSPAGDQPQHF.

The chain carries TRBV4-2 and TRBJ1-5, with TRBD1 matching 7 bases. V shed 0 bases, J shed 11 bases, and the junction held 13 bases outside the gene matches. Germline CDR1 LGHNA, CDR2 YNFKEQ. The CDR3 consists of 16 residues. CDR3 nucleotide sequence: TGTGCCAGCAGCCAAGATGTACAGGGGTCATACCAGACCCAGCATTTT. Amino acids: CASSQDVQGSYQTQHF.

V and J are TRBV6-1 and TRBJ2-7; 8 bases are shared with TRBD2. The CDR3 totals 14 residues. V dropped 5 bases and J dropped 2; count of bases not matched to a gene: 5. CDR1 and CDR2 (germline): MNHNS, SASEGT. The CDR3, as DNA: TGTGCCAGCAGTTGTAGCGGGGTGCCCTACGAGCAGTACTTC. Amino acid sequence: CASSCSGVPYEQYF.

This chain links TRBV15 with TRBJ2-7; 7 bases match TRBD1. This CDR3 comprises 16 residues. With 5 bases clipped from V and 3 bases from J, the junction kept 13 bases outside the gene matches. CDR1 is LNHNV and CDR2 is YYDKDF in the germline V gene (reference sequence). CDR3 sequence (DNA): TGTGCCACCAGCGTATCGCCGGGACAGCCAAACTACGAGCAGTACTTC. This gives the protein CATSVSPGQPNYEQYF.

CDR3 in DNA: TGTGCCATCAGTGAGATCGAAATGACTAGCGGGAACACCGGGGAGCTGTTTTTT. It specifies CAISEIEMTSGNTGELFF. The rearrangement links TRBV10-3 to TRBJ2-2, with 9 bases matching TRBD2. The germline V gene encodes CDR1 ENHRY and CDR2 SYGVKD. This CDR3 has 18 residues. Unmatched junction bases numbered 8, after V lost 2 bases and J lost 1 base.

The rearrangement joins TRBV15 to TRBJ2-5; TRBD2 is a possible D gene (6 bases). Trimming removed 0 bases from V and 1 base from J, with 12 bases in between. Germline CDR1 and CDR2: LNHNV and YYDKDF (reference sequence). The CDR3 consists of 16 residues. The CDR3 nucleotides are TGTGCCACCAGCAGAGACCCGACGACTAGCCAAGAGACCCAGTACTTC. It codes for CATSRDPTTSQETQYF.

V is TRBV18 and J is TRBJ2-5; 8 bases are shared with TRBD2. Unmatched junction bases numbered 11, after V lost 0 bases and J lost 5 bases. From germline, CDR1 is KGHSH and CDR2 LQKENI. The CDR3 consists of 17 residues. In nucleotides, the CDR3 is TGTGCCAGCTCACCACCGGCTAGCGGGCCTTTTATGGAGACCCAGTACTTC. As protein: CASSPPASGPFMETQYF.

CDR3 protein: CSARATREAFF. The DNA of the CDR3 is TGCAGTGCTAGAGCTACCCGTGAAGCTTTCTTT. The J gene is TRBJ1-1, the V gene TRBV20-1; D gene ambiguous. Trimming pared 1 base from V and 7 bases from J, leaving 7 bases between. CDR3 length: 11 amino acids. Germline V gene data show CDR1 as DFQATT and CDR2 as SNEGSKA (reference sequence).